This T cell receptor beta chain was profiled in a study of shared clonotypes between healthy human individuals. Looked up from germline, CDR1 is SGHTA and CDR2 is FQGTGA. The CDR3 is made up of 13 amino acids. Trimming took off 5 bases at V and 1 base at J, with 8 bases between the two ends. Broader study findings: Memory subsets generally showed smaller estimated richness than naive subsets did.

It was roughly 190 ng DNA, some 30,000 T cell genomes, that sorted-subset replicate PCRs used. Assay: immunoSEQ multiplex PCR; the TCRdb copy retains only in-frame clones and omits some. Of about 2 million clones in the sample, about 95% are singletons; the top ten hold approximately 1.2%. CD45RO-negative, CCR7-selected cells formed the naive CD8 fraction, which excluded terminally differentiated effector memory CD45RA+ cells. This clone was seen more than once but under ten times. Its target is unknown. The sample taken for sequencing was naive CD8+ T cells sorted from blood. The TCR originated in a man aged 18 to 29 in good health. The chain couples TRBV7-3 to TRBJ1-1; D gene ambiguous. The CDR3, as DNA: TGTGCCAGCAGCGCGGGGAGGAACACTGAAGCTTTCTTT. Residues: CASSAGRNTEAFF.